These T cell receptor beta chains were read from a single sample in a study of cytomegalovirus exposure and HLA in healthy donors. The data were produced by immunoSEQ multiplex PCR, yet TCRdb's version contains in-frame clones alone and is incomplete. The sample consists of 100,000 to 150,000 clones, roughly 80% of them appearing once. Input material: PBMCs. The receptors shown here come from a woman aged 40 to 49 in good health and CMV-seropositive. The conserved cysteine and the conserved F or W are not part of the CDR3 here. D genes are given only for firm matches.

12	-	TRBJ2-7	TRBV13	ASSPRPGAYEQY
10	-	TRBJ2-7	TRBV25-1	ASRGGVYEQY
11	TRBD1	TRBJ2-1	TRBV5-1	ASSPGQGGEQF
12	TRBD2	-	TRBV11-2	ASSSIAGVYEQY
13	-	TRBJ2-7	TRBV7-3	ASSLGLRDSYEQY
14	-	-	TRBV28	ASSLTFTGNVVEQY
13	TRBD2	TRBJ2-1	TRBV28	ASRYTSGSYNEQF
14	TRBD1	TRBJ2-1	TRBV19	ASSISTGGSYNEQF
12	TRBD1	TRBJ1-2	TRBV10-3	AANRDREAYGYT
12	-	TRBJ1-5	TRBV5-1	ASSLTGSNQPQH
13	-	TRBJ1-4	TRBV5-1	ASSPILATNEKLF
14	TRBD1	TRBJ2-2	TRBV9	ASSVAAGGNTGELF
11	TRBD1	TRBJ2-7	TRBV14	ASSPTGVYEQY
11	TRBD1	TRBJ1-2	TRBV6-5	ASRVGQGSGYT
16	TRBD2	TRBJ2-1	TRBV4-1	ASSQEGVGGPLYNEQF
12	-	TRBJ1-5	TRBV28	ASSTPGFDQPQH